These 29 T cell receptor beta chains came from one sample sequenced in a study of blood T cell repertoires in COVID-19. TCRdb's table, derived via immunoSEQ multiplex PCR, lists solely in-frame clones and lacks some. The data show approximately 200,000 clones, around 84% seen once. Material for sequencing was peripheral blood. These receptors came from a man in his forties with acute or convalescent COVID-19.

Here the CDR3 reads CASRAVNTEAFF. CDR3 bases: TGTGCCAGCAGGGCGGTGAACACTGAAGCTTTCTTT. The rearrangement uses TRBV28 and TRBJ1-1, with unresolved D. CDR3 length: 12 residues. V lost 6 bases and J lost 0, with 5 bases in between. CDR1 and CDR2 (germline): MDHEN, SYDVKM. The full variable domain, rest sourced from reference TRBV28 and TRBJ1-1, is DVKVTQSSRYLVKRTGEKVFLECVQDMDHENMFWYRQDPGLGLRLIYFSYDVKMKEKGDIPEGYSVSREKKERFSLILESASTNQTSMYLCASRAVNTEAFFGQGTRLTVV.

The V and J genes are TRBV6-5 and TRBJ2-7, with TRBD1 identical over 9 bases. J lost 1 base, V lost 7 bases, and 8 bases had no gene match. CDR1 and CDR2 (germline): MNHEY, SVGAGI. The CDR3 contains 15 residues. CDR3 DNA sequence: TGTGCCAGCAACTCGGGACAGGGCATGTCCTACGAGCAGTACTTC. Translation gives CASNSGQGMSYEQYF.

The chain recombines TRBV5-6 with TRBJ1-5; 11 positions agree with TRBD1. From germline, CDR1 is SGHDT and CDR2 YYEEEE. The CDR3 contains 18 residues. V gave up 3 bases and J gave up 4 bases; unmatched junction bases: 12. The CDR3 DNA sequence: TGTGCCAGCAGCTCACGGCGTTCGGGACAGGGGGTTAATCAGCCCCAGCATTTT. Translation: CASSSRRSGQGVNQPQHF.

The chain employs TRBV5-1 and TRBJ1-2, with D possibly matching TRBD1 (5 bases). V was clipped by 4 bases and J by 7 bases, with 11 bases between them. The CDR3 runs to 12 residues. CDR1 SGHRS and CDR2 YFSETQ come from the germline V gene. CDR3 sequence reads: CASSPHTGGYTF. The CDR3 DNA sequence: TGCGCCAGCAGCCCCCACACAGGTGGCTACACCTTC.

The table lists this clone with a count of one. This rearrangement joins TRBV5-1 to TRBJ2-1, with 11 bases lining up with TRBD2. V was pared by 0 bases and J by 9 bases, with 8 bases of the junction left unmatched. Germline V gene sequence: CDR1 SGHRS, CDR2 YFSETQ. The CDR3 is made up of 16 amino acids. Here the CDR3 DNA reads TGCGCCAGCAGCTTGGACCTAGCGGGGGGTCTAGGTGAGCAGTTCTTC. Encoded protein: CASSLDLAGGLGEQFF. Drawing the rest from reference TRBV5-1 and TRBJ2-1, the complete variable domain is KAGVTQTPRYLIKTRGQQVTLSCSPISGHRSVSWYQQTPGQGLQFLFEYFSETQRNKGNFPGRFSGRQFSNSRSEMNVSTLELGDSALYLCASSLDLAGGLGEQFFGPGTRLTVL.

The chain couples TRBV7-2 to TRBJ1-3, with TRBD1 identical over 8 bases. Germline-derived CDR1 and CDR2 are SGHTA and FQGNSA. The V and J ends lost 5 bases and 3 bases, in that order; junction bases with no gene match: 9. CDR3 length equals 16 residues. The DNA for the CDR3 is TGTGCCAGCAGCCGTCAGACAGGGGAGGTTGGAAACACCATATATTTT. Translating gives CASSRQTGEVGNTIYF.

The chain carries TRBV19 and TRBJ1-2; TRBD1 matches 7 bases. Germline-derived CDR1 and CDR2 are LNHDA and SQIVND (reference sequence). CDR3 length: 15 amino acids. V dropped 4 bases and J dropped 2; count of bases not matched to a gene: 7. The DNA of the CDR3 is TGTGCCAGTAGTAGCCCAAAGGACAGGAACTATGGCTACACCTTC. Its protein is CASSSPKDRNYGYTF. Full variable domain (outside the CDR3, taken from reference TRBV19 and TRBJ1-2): DGGITQSPKYLFRKEGQNVTLSCEQNLNHDAMYWYRQDPGQGLRLIYYSQIVNDFQKGDIAEGYSVSREKKESFPLTVTSAQKNPTAFYLCASSSPKDRNYGYTFGSGTRLTVV.

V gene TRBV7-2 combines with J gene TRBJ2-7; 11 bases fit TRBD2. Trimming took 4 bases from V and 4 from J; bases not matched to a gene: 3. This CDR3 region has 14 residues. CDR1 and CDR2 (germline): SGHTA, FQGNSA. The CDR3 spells CASSSSGGKYEQYF. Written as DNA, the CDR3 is TGTGCCAGCAGCTCTAGCGGGGGGAAATACGAGCAGTACTTC.

The CDR3 DNA is TGCAGCGTTGCTAGCAGGGGTACAGATACGCAGTATTTT. Its protein is CSVASRGTDTQYF. The chain couples TRBV29-1 to TRBJ2-3; possibly TRBD1 for D (6 bases). The CDR3 loop spans 13 amino acids. V dropped 4 bases and J dropped 3 bases, with 11 bases sitting between them. Looked up from germline, CDR1 is SQVTM and CDR2 is ANQGSEA.

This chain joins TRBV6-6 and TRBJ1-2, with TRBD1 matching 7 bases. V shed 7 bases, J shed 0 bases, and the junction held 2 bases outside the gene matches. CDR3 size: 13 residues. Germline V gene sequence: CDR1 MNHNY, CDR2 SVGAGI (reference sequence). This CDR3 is CASNTGANYGYTF. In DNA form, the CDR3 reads TGTGCCAGCAACACAGGGGCTAACTATGGCTACACCTTC.

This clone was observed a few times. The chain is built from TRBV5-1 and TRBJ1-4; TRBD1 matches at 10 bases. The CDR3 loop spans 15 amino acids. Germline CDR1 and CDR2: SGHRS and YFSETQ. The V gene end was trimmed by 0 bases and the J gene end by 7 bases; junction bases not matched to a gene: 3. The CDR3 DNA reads TGCGCCAGCAGCTTGGGACAGGGGGCAAGTGAAAAACTGTTTTTT. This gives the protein CASSLGQGASEKLFF.

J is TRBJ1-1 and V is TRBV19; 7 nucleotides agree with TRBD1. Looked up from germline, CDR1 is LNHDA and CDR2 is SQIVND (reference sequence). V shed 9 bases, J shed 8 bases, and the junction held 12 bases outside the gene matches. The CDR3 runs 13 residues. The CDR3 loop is CASRDRPIAEAFF. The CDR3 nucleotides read TGTGCCAGCAGGGACAGACCAATAGCCGAAGCTTTCTTT.

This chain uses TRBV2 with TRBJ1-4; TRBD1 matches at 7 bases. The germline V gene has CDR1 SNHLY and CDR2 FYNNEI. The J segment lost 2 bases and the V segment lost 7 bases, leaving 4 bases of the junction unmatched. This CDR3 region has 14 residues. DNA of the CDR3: TGTGCCAGCAACACAGGGGTGACTAATGAAAAACTGTTTTTT. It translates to CASNTGVTNEKLFF.

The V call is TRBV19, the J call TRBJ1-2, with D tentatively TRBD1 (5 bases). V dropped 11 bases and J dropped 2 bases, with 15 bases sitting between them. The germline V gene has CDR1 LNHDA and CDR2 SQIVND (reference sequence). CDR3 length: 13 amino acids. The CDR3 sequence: CAVKRGSNYGYTF. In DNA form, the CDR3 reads TGTGCCGTTAAAAGGGGTTCGAACTATGGCTACACCTTC.

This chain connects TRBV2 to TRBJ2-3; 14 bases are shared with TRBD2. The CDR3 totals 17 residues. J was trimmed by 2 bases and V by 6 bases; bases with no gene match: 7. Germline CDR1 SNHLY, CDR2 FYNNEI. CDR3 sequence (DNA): TGTGCCAGCAGCGACGGACTAGCGGGGGGAAACACAGATACGCAGTATTTT. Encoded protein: CASSDGLAGGNTDTQYF.

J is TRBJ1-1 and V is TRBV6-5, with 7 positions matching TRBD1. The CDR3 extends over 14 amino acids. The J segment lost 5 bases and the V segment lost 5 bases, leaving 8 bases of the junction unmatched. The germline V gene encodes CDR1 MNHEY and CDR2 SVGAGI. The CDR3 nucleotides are TGTGCCAGCAGTAGGGGACAGTTGGTTACTGAAGCTTTCTTT. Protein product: CASSRGQLVTEAFF.

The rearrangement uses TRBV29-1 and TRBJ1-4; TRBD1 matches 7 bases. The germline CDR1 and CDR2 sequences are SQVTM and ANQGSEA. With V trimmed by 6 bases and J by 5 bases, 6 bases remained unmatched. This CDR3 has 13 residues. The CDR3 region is CSVGDSRNEKLFF. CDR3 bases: TGCAGCGTCGGGGACAGCCGCAATGAAAAACTGTTTTTT.

The CDR3: CASSLQGYREKLFF. In DNA, the CDR3 is TGTGCCAGCTCCCTACAGGGGTACCGAGAAAAACTGTTTTTT. The chain is built from TRBV18 and TRBJ1-4; 7 nucleotides line up with TRBD1. The CDR3 extends over 14 amino acids. The germline CDR1 and CDR2 sequences are KGHSH and LQKENI. With V trimmed by 6 bases and J by 8 bases, 9 bases remained unmatched. The variable domain in full, with the rest retrieved from reference TRBV18 and TRBJ1-4, is NAGVMQNPRHLVRRRGQEARLRCSPMKGHSHVYWYRQLPEEGLKFMVYLQKENIIDESGMPKERFSAEFPKEGPSILRIQQVVRGDSAAYFCASSLQGYREKLFFGSGTQLSVL.

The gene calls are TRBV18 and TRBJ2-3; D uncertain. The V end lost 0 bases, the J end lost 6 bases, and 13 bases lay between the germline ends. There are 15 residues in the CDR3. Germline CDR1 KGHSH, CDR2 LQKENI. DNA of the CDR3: TGTGCCAGCTCACCACCCTCCAAAAGCATCGATACGCAGTATTTT. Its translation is CASSPPSKSIDTQYF.

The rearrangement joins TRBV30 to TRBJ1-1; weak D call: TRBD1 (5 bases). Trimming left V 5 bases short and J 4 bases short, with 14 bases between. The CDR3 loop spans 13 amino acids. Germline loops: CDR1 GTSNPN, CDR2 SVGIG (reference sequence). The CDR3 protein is CAWLQGRGTEAFF. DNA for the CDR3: TGTGCCTGGCTTCAGGGAAGGGGCACTGAAGCTTTCTTT.

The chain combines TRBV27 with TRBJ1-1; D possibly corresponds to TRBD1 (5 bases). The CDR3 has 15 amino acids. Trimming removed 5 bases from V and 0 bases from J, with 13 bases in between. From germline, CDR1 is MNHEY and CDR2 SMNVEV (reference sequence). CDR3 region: CASSADTKLNTEAFF. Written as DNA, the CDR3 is TGTGCCAGCAGTGCGGACACCAAATTGAACACTGAAGCTTTCTTT.

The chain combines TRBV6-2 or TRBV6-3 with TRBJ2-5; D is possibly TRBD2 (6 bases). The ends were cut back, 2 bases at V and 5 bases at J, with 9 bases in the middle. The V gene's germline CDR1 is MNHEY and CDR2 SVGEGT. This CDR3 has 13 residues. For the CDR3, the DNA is TGTGCCAGCAGTTACATTGGGGGGGAGACCCAGTACTTC. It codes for CASSYIGGETQYF.

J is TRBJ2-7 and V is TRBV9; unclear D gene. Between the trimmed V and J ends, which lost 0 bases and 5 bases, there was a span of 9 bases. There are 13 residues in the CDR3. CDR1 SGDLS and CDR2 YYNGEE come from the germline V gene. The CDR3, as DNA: TGTGCCAGCAGCGTAGGTGGAGTTGACGAGCAGTACTTC. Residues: CASSVGGVDEQYF.

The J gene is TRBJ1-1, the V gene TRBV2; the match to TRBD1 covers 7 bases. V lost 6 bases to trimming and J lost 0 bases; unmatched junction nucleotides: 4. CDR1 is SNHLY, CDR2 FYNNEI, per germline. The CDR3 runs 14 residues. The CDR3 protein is CASREGQMNTEAFF. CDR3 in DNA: TGTGCCAGCAGAGAGGGACAGATGAACACTGAAGCTTTCTTT.

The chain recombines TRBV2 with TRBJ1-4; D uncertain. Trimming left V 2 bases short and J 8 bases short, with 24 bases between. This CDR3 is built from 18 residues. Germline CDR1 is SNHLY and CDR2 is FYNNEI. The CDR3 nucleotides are TGTGCCAGCAGTGAATCCCTCGTATCCGTCAAAAGCTGGGAAAAACTGTTTTTT. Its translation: CASSESLVSVKSWEKLFF.

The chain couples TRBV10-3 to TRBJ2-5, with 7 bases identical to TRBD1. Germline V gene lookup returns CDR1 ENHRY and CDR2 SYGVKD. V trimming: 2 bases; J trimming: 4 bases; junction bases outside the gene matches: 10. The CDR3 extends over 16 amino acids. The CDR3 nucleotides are TGTGCCATCAGTGAGACCCGGGACAGAGGGCGAGAGACCCAGTACTTC. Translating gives CAISETRDRGRETQYF.

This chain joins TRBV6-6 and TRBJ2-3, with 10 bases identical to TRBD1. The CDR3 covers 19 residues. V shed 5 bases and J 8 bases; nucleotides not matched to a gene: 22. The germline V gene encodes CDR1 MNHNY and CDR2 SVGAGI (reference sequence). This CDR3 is CASSPLGLGQGDFGGTQYF. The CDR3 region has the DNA TGTGCCAGCAGTCCCCTCGGACTCGGACAGGGGGATTTTGGGGGTACGCAGTATTTT.

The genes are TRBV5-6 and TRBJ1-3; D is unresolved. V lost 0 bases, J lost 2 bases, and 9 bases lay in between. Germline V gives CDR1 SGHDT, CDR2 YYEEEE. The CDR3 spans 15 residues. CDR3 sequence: CASSLGQWPGNTIYF. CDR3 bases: TGTGCCAGCAGCTTGGGACAATGGCCTGGAAACACCATATATTTT.

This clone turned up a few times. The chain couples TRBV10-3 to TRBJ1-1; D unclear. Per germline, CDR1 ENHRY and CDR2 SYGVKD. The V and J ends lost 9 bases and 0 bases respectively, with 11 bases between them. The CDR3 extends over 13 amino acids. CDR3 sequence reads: CAIREDLNTEAFF. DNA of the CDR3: TGTGCCATAAGAGAAGATTTGAACACTGAAGCTTTCTTT.